Detailed here is one TCR beta chain. Its antigen is not yet known. It has no much larger one-base neighbor in the sample; base qualities were not kept. V lost 6 bases and J lost 5 bases; the stretch between them is 10 bases long. CDR1 and CDR2 are drawn from the germline V gene (reference sequence): DFQATT, SNEGSKA. From the cysteine through the phenylalanine, the CDR3 covers 11 amino acids. Only the CDR3 DNA is retained, 33 bases long and in frame from the first base. This sample was included in a study (dated by TCRdb to 2021 to 2024). Results the study describes overall, beyond this receptor: Further investigation, including longitudinal sampling and assessment of a control group, is stated by the authors to be required.

TCR beta chain repertoires were profiled by survey-level sequencing on the immunoSEQ platform. In the source study's methods: Repertoire diversity was quantified by the inverse Simpson index, and CDR3 amino acid length spectratypes and V-J pairing frequencies were compared. Clonotypes specific to SARS-CoV-2, CMV, influenza A and EBV were annotated by matching TCR beta CDR3 sequences against VDJdb. TCRdb obtained this table from immuneACCESS and retained in-frame rearrangements with V and J assigned. These tables miss some clones; where compared with another copy, unresolved V genes account for less than half of the shortfall, and the remainder is unexplained. D and trimming were read from the DNA, whereas the V and J calls and clone size are those reported in that table. Counted in this sample were approximately 70,000 clones; just over 90% of them appeared once. The biggest ten clones account for around 4.5% of the sample.

PBMCs were isolated from peripheral blood, and TCR beta sequencing was performed on genomic DNA from unsorted PBMCs. The source of this sequence is a man aged 35 to 55 with rheumatoid arthritis. Sample: PBMCs. In this chain, TRBV20-1 is recombined with TRBJ2-5, with the D gene uncertain. The CDR3 is CSAPKGETQYF. The sequence in DNA is TGCAGTGCCCCCAAAGGGGAGACCCAGTACTTC.